This TCR beta chain stems from a study of post-analysis software for immune sequencing data. Study-level findings and limits: Compared with controls, patients had more of about 5 TRBV segments, including TRBV5-6, TRBV5-1 and TRBV20-1. Multiple sclerosis patients showed significantly lower normalized Chao1 diversity than controls did.

The CDR3 is 14 residues long. The germline CDR1 and CDR2 sequences are SGHTA and FQGTGA. Trimming took 5 bases from V and 6 from J; bases not matched to a gene: 7. The library was made from cDNA and included unique molecular identifiers. TCRdb processed the PCR reads anew with MiXCR; each CDR3 protein has one entry. The sample includes roughly 200,000 distinct CDR3 sequences, 29% of them seen just once. There are a few counts of this clonotype. What it binds is unknown. This sequence joins TRBV7-3 and TRBJ1-1; 9 positions match TRBD1. The sequence was collected from a girl aged 2-17 years with multiple sclerosis. Specimen: blood. The CDR3: CASSPLGQGAEAFF. The CDR3 DNA reads as TGTGCCAGCAGCCCCCTGGGACAGGGTGCTGAAGCTTTCTTT.